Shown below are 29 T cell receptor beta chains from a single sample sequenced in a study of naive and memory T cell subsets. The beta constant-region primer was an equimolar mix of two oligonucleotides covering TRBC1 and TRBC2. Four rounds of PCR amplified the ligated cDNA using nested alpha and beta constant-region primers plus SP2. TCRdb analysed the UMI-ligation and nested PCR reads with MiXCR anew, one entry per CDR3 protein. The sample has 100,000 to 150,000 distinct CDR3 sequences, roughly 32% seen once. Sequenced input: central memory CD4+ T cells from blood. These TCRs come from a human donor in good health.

CDR3 sequence (DNA): TGTGCCAGCAGGCATACCCAACCGCTCGTTTGGACTGAAGCTTTCTTT. Protein product: CASRHTQPLVWTEAFF. The chain couples TRBV12-3 or TRBV12-4 to TRBJ1-1; D gene ambiguous. This CDR3 contains 16 residues. The ends were cut back, 6 bases at V and 5 bases at J, with 22 bases in the middle.

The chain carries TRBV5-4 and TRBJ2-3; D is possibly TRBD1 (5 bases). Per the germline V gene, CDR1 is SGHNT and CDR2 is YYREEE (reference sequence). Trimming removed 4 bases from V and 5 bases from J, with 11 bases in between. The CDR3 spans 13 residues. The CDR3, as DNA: TGTGCCAGCAGCCTGGGCCAGGGAGATACGCAGTATTTT. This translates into CASSLGQGDTQYF. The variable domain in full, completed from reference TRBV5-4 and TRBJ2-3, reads ETGVTQSPTHLIKTRGQQVTLRCSSQSGHNTVSWYQQALGQGPQFIFQYYREEENGRGNFPPRFSGLQFPNYSSELNVNALELDDSALYLCASSLGQGDTQYFGPGTRLTVL.

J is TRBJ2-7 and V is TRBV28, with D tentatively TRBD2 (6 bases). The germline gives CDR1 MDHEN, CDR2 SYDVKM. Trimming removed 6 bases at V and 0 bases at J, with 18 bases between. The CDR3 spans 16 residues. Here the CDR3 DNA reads TGTGCCAGCAGGGGGGGAGGTGTTTGGAGCTCCTACGAGCAGTACTTC. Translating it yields CASRGGGVWSSYEQYF.

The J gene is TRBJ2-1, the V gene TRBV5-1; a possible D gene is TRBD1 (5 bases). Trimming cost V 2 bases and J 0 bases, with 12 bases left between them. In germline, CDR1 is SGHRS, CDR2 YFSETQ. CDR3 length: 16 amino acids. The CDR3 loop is CASSFKGRSSYNEQFF. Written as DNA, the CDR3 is TGCGCCAGCAGCTTCAAGGGGCGGAGCTCCTACAATGAGCAGTTCTTC. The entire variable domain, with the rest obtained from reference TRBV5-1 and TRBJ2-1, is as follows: KAGVTQTPRYLIKTRGQQVTLSCSPISGHRSVSWYQQTPGQGLQFLFEYFSETQRNKGNFPGRFSGRQFSNSRSEMNVSTLELGDSALYLCASSFKGRSSYNEQFFGPGTRLTVL.

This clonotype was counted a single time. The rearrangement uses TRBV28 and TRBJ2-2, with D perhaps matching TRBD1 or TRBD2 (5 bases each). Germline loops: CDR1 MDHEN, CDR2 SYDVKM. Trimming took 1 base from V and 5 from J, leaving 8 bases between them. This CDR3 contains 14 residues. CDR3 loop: CASSLFGATGELFF. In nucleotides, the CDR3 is TGTGCCAGCAGTTTATTCGGGGCTACCGGGGAGCTGTTTTTT.

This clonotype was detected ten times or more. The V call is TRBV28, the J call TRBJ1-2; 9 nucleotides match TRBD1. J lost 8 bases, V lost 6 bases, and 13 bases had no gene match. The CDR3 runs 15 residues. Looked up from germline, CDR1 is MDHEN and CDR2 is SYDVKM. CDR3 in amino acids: CASSLNTGGRRGYTF. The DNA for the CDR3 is TGTGCCAGCAGCCTCAATACAGGGGGCCGTCGGGGCTACACCTTC.

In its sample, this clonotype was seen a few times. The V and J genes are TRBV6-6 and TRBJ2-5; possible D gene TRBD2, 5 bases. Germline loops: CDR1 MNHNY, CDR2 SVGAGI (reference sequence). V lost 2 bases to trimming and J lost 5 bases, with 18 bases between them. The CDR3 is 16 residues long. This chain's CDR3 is CASSYGVGMRAETQYF. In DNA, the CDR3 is TGTGCCAGCAGTTACGGGGTAGGGATGAGGGCGGAGACCCAGTACTTC.

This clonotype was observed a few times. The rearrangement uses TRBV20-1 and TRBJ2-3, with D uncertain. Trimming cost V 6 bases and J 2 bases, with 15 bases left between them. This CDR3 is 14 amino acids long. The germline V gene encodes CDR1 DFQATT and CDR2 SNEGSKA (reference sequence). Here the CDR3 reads CSAPRLGDTDTQYF. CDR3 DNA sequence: TGCAGTGCCCCAAGACTTGGGGACACAGATACGCAGTATTTT.

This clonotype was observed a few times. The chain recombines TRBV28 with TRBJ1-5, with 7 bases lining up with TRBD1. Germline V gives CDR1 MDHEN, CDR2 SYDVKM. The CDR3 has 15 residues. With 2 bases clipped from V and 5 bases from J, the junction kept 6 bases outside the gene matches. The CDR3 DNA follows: TGTGCCAGCAGTTTACCCACAGGGGTCTATCAGCCCCAGCATTTT. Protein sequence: CASSLPTGVYQPQHF.

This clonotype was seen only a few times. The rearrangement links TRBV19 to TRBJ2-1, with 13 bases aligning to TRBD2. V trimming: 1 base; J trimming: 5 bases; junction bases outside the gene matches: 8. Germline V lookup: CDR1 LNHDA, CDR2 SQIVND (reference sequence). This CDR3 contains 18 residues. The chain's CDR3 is CASSIVRLAGGSNNEQFF. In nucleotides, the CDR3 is TGTGCCAGTAGTATAGTAAGACTAGCGGGAGGCTCTAACAATGAGCAGTTCTTC.

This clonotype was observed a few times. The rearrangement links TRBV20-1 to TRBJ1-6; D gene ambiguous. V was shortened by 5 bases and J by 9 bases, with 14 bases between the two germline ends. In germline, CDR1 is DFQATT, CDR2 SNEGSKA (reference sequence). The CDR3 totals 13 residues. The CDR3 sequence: CSAQEEIGSPLHF. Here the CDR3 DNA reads TGCAGTGCTCAGGAGGAAATAGGTTCACCCCTCCACTTT.

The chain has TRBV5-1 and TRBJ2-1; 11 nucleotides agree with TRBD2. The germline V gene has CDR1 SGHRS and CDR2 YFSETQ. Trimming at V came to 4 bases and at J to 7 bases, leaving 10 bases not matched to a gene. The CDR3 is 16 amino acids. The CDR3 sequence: CASSPPLAGVLNEQFF. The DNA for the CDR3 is TGCGCCAGCAGCCCACCACTAGCGGGAGTTTTAAATGAGCAGTTCTTC.

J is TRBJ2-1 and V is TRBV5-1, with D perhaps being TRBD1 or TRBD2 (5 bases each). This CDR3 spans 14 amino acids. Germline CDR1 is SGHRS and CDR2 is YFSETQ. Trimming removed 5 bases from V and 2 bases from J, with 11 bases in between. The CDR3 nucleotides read TGCGCCAGCAGGGGGGAGATGCCCTACAATGAGCAGTTCTTC. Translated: CASRGEMPYNEQFF.

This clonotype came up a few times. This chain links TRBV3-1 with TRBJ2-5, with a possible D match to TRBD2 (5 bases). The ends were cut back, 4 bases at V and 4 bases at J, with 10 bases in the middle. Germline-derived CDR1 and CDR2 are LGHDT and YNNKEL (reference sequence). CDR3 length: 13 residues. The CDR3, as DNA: TGTGCCAGCAGCCCCGCTGGGAGAGAGACCCAGTACTTC. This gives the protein CASSPAGRETQYF.

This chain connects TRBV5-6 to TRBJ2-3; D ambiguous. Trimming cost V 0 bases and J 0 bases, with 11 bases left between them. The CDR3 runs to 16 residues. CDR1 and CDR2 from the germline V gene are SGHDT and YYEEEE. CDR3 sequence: CASSLVTLDSTDTQYF. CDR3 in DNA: TGTGCCAGCAGCTTGGTGACTCTAGATAGCACAGATACGCAGTATTTT.

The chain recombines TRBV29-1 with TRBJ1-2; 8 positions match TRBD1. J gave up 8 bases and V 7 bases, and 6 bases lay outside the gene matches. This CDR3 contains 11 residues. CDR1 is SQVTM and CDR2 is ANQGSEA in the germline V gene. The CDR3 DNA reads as TGCAGCGGCGGGACAGGCGGGGGCTACACCTTC. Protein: CSGGTGGGYTF.

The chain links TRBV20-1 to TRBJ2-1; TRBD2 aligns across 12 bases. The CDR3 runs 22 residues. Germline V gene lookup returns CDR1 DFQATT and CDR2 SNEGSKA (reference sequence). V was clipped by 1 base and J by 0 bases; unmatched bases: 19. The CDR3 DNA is TGCAGTGCTAGAGGGGACAGGGGAGGAGGACTAGCGGGACGAAGCTCCTACAATGAGCAGTTCTTC. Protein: CSARGDRGGGLAGRSSYNEQFF.

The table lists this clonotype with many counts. The CDR3 DNA follows: TGTGCCAGCAGCCAACCCTTAGCGGGAGTGGAGACCCAGTACTTC. Protein product: CASSQPLAGVETQYF. The rearrangement uses TRBV3-1 and TRBJ2-5, with 9 bases aligning to TRBD2. J was trimmed by 5 bases and V by 2 bases; bases with no gene match: 6. Germline lookup yields CDR1 LGHDT and CDR2 YNNKEL (reference sequence). The CDR3 sequence is 15 residues long.

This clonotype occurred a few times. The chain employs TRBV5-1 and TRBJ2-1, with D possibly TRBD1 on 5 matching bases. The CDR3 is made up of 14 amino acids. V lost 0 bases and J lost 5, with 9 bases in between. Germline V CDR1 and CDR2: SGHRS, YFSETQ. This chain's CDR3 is CASSLGTLDNEQFF. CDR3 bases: TGCGCCAGCAGCTTGGGGACACTGGACAATGAGCAGTTCTTC.

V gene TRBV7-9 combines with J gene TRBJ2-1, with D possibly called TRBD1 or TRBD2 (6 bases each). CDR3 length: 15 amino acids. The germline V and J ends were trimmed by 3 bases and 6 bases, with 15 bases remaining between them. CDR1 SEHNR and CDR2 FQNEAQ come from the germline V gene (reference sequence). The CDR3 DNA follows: TGTGCCAGCAGCTTCACACGGGGGCAGGGCAATGAGCAGTTCTTC. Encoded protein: CASSFTRGQGNEQFF.

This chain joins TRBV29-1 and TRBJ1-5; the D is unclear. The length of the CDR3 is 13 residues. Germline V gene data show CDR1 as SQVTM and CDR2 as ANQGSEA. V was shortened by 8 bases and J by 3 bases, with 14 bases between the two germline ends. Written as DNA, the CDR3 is TGCAGCCTTGTGAGGGCATTCAATCAGCCCCAGCATTTT. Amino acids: CSLVRAFNQPQHF.

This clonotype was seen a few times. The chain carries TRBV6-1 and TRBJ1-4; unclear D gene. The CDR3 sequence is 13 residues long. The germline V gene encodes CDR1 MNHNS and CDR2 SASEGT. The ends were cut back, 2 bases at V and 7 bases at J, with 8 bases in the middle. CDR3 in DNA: TGTGCCAGCAGTGAATTCTACCCTGAAAAACTGTTTTTT. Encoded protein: CASSEFYPEKLFF.

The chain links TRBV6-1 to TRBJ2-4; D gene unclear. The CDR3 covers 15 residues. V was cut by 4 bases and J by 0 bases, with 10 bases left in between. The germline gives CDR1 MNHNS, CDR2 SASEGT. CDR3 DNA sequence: TGTGCCAGCAGTGGTCCAGCCTTAGCCAAAAACATTCAGTACTTC. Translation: CASSGPALAKNIQYF.

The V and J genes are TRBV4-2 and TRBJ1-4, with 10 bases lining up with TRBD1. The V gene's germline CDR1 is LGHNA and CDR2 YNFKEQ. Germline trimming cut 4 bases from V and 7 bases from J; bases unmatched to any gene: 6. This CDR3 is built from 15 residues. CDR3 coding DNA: TGTGCCAGCAGCCCTCGGGACAGGGGAAGTGAAAAACTGTTTTTT. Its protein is CASSPRDRGSEKLFF.

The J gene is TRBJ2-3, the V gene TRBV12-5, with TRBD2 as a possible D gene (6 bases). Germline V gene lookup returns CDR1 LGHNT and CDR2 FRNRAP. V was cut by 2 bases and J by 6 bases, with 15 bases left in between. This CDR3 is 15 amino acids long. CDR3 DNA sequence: TGTGCTAGTGGTTTGTTCCGGGACTTCGGGGATACGCAGTATTTT. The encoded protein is CASGLFRDFGDTQYF.

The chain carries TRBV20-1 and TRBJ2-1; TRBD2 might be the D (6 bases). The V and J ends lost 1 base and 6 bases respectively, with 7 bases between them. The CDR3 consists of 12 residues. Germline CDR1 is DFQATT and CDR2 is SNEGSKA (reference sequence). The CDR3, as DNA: TGCAGTGCTAGAGTGGGAGGCAATGAGCAGTTCTTC. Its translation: CSARVGGNEQFF.

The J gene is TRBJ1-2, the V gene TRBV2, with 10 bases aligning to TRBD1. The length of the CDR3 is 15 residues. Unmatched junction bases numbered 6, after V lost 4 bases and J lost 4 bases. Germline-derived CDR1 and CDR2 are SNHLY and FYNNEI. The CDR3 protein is CASSAGTGALYGYTF. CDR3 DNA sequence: TGTGCCAGCAGTGCTGGGACAGGGGCCCTCTATGGCTACACCTTC. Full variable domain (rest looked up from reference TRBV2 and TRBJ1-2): EPEVTQTPSHQVTQMGQEVILRCVPISNHLYFYWYRQILGQKVEFLVSFYNNEISEKSEIFDDQFSVERPDGSNFTLKIRSTKLEDSAMYFCASSAGTGALYGYTFGSGTRLTVV.

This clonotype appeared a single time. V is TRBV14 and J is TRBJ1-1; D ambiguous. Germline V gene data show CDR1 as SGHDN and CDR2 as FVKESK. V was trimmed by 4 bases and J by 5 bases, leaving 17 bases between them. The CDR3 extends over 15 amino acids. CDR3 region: CASSPRGALGTEAFF. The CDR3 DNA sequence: TGTGCCAGCAGCCCCCGCGGAGCGCTTGGGACTGAAGCTTTCTTT. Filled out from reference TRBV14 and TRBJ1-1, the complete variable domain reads EAGVTQFPSHSVIEKGQTVTLRCDPISGHDNLYWYRRVMGKEIKFLLHFVKESKQDESGMPNNRFLAERTGGTYSTLKVQPAELEDSGVYFCASSPRGALGTEAFFGQGTRLTVV.

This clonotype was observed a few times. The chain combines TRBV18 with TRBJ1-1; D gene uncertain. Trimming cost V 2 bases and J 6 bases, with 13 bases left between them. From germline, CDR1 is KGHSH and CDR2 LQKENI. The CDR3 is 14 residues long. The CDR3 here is CASSPAVAGAEAFF. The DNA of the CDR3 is TGTGCCAGCTCACCAGCAGTGGCGGGCGCTGAAGCTTTCTTT.